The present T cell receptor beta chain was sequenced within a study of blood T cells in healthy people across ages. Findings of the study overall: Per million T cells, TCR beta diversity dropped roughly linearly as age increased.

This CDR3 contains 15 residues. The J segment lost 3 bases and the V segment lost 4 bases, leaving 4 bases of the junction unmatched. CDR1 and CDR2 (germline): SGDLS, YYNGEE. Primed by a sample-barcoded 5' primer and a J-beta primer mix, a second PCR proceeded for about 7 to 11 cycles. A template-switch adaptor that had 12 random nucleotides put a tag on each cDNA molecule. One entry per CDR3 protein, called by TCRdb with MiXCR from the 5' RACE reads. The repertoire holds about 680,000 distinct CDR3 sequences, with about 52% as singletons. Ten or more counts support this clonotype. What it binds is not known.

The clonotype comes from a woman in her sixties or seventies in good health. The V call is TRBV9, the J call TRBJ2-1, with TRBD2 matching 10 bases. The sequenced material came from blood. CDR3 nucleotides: TGTGCCAGCAGCCCCCAGCGGGAGGGCTACAATGAGCAGTTCTTC. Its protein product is CASSPQREGYNEQFF.